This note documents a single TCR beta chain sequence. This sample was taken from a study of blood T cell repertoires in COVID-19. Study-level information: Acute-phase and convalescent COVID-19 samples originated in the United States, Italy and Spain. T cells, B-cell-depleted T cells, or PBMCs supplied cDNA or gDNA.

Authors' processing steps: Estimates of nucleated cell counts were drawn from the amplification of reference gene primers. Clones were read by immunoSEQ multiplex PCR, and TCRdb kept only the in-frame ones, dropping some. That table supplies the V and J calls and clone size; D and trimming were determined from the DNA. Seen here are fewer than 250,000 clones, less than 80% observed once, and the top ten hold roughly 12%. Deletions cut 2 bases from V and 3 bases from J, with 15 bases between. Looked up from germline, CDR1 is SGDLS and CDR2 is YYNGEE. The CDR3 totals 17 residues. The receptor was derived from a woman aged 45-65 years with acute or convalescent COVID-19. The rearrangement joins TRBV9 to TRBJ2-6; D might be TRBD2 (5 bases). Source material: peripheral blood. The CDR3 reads CASSVRRSGGGANVLTF. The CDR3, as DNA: TGTGCCAGCAGCGTGAGGCGCTCCGGAGGTGGGGCCAACGTCCTGACTTTC.